Presented here are 20 T cell receptor beta chains from one specimen sequenced in a study of long-term antiretroviral therapy in people with HIV. The assay used was immunoSEQ (version v3.0), run at survey level. Libraries were prepared by immunoSEQ multiplex PCR; TCRdb keeps only in-frame clonotypes and omits some of them. Seen here are 25,000 to 35,000 clones, approximately 80% observed once, and the top ten hold more than 7.5%. This specimen was unsorted PBMCs, taken almost 2.9 years after starting antiretroviral therapy. These receptors all stem from a man between 25 and 39 years old with HIV.

The genes are TRBV25-1 and TRBJ2-7; no clear D gene. V was trimmed by 4 bases and J by 3 bases, leaving 4 bases between them. The CDR3 length is 11 residues. Germline V gives CDR1 MGHDK, CDR2 SYGVNS. In DNA, the CDR3 is TGTGCCAGCAGTGTCTACTACGAGCAGTACTTC. This encodes CASSVYYEQYF.

The chain couples TRBV11-2 to TRBJ2-3; D unclear. The ends were cut back, 0 bases at V and 7 bases at J, with 8 bases in the middle. Germline values: CDR1 SGHAT, CDR2 FQNNGV. The CDR3 contains 13 residues. In DNA form, the CDR3 reads TGTGCCAGCAGCTTAGATCGCTCTAATACGCAGTATTTT. Translating gives CASSLDRSNTQYF.

The chain couples TRBV27 to TRBJ2-3; D is unresolved. V lost 6 bases, J lost 0 bases, and 10 bases lay in between. CDR1 MNHEY and CDR2 SMNVEV come from the germline V gene (reference sequence). The CDR3 sequence is 14 residues long. CDR3 in DNA: TGTGCCAGCAGCATCAGCTGGAGCACAGATACGCAGTATTTT. Translating gives CASSISWSTDTQYF.

V and J are TRBV28 and TRBJ2-7, with D unclear. The CDR3 covers 11 residues. The germline V gene encodes CDR1 MDHEN and CDR2 SYDVKM. The V end was cut by 6 bases, the J end by 7 bases, with 10 bases between. The CDR3 sequence: CASSAPFEQYF. CDR3 nucleotides: TGTGCCAGCAGCGCCCCGTTTGAGCAGTACTTC.

This clone was detected a few times. V is TRBV28 and J is TRBJ1-5, with 7 bases identical to TRBD1. Germline V gives CDR1 MDHEN, CDR2 SYDVKM. With 5 bases clipped from V and 4 bases from J, the junction kept 14 bases outside the gene matches. The CDR3 is 17 amino acids. CDR3 residues: CASSLLLDREVNQPQHF. CDR3 sequence (DNA): TGTGCCAGCAGTCTCCTTCTAGACAGGGAAGTTAATCAGCCCCAGCATTTT. Complete variable domain (other parts from reference TRBV28 and TRBJ1-5): DVKVTQSSRYLVKRTGEKVFLECVQDMDHENMFWYRQDPGLGLRLIYFSYDVKMKEKGDIPEGYSVSREKKERFSLILESASTNQTSMYLCASSLLLDREVNQPQHFGDGTRLSIL.

This sequence joins TRBV7-8 and TRBJ2-2; D perhaps matches TRBD2 (7 bases). The V gene lost 0 bases and the J gene lost 6 bases, with 17 bases spanning the gap. The CDR3 is made up of 17 amino acids. Germline assignment: CDR1 SGHVS and CDR2 FQNEAQ. Written as DNA, the CDR3 is TGTGCCAGCAGCTTAGCGGGGGGGCCCCGCGTTCCCGGGGAGCTGTTTTTT. This translates into CASSLAGGPRVPGELFF.

The CDR3 DNA follows: TGTGCCAGCTCACCACCAATCCTGAACACCGGGGAGCTGTTTTTT. Translation gives CASSPPILNTGELFF. The rearrangement uses TRBV18 and TRBJ2-2; D is unclear. This CDR3 is built from 15 residues. Per germline, CDR1 KGHSH and CDR2 LQKENI. The V and J ends lost 0 bases and 1 base respectively, with 6 bases between them.

V gene TRBV7-9 combines with J gene TRBJ2-7; D not certain. The CDR3 totals 13 residues. Between the trimmed V and J ends, which lost 5 bases and 4 bases, there was a span of 12 bases. Germline loops: CDR1 SEHNR, CDR2 FQNEAQ (reference sequence). The DNA of the CDR3 is TGTGCCAGCAGCCCGATACAGATATACGAGCAGTACTTC. Translated: CASSPIQIYEQYF.

The chain recombines TRBV7-6 with TRBJ2-5; D gene unclear. V lost 1 base and J 3 bases, leaving 6 bases between the germline ends. The CDR3 totals 13 residues. Germline V gives CDR1 SGHVS, CDR2 FNYEAQ. The CDR3 spells CASSLGVEETQYF. The DNA for the CDR3 is TGTGCCAGCAGCTTAGGGGTAGAAGAGACCCAGTACTTC.

The chain combines TRBV6-1 with TRBJ2-7, with a tentative D call TRBD2 (6 bases). The CDR3 sequence is 14 residues long. Between the trimmed V and J ends, which lost 6 bases and 2 bases, there was a span of 14 bases. In germline, CDR1 is MNHNS, CDR2 SASEGT. CDR3 sequence (DNA): TGTGCCAGCAGCCCCCTAGCGCGGACCTACGAGCAGTACTTC. Translation gives CASSPLARTYEQYF.

V and J are TRBV7-8 and TRBJ1-2; weak D call: TRBD1 (5 bases). Trimming shortened V by 1 base and J by 6 bases, and 12 bases separated the two germline ends. In germline, CDR1 is SGHVS, CDR2 FQNEAQ. The CDR3 is made up of 14 amino acids. This CDR3 is CASSLGGEFNGYTF. The CDR3 coding sequence is TGTGCCAGCAGCTTAGGAGGGGAATTTAATGGCTACACCTTC.

The rearrangement joins TRBV6-6 to TRBJ1-5; D is unclear. The CDR3 is 15 residues long. Germline V gene data show CDR1 as MNHNY and CDR2 as SVGAGI (reference sequence). Deletions cut 4 bases from V and 1 base from J, with 11 bases between. Here the CDR3 reads CASSSKGVSNQPQHF. DNA for the CDR3: TGTGCCAGCAGTTCGAAGGGTGTAAGCAATCAGCCCCAGCATTTT.

This clone was recorded a few times. This chain links TRBV7-8 with TRBJ2-3, with D unclear. Trimming removed 0 bases from V and 2 bases from J, with 6 bases in between. The CDR3 runs to 14 residues. From germline, CDR1 is SGHVS and CDR2 FQNEAQ. CDR3 sequence (DNA): TGTGCCAGCAGCTTAGCGGAAGCCACAGATACGCAGTATTTT. The encoded protein is CASSLAEATDTQYF. Supplemented by reference TRBV7-8 and TRBJ2-3, the full variable domain reads GAGVSQSPRYKVAKRGQDVALRCDPISGHVSLFWYQQALGQGPEFLTYFQNEAQLDKSGLPSDRFFAERPEGSVSTLKIQRTQQEDSAVYLCASSLAEATDTQYFGPGTRLTVL.

This clone was counted once. The gene calls are TRBV6-5 and TRBJ2-7; possibly TRBD1 for D (6 bases). Per the germline V gene, CDR1 is MNHEY and CDR2 is SVGAGI. With 5 bases removed from V and 5 bases from J, the gap between germline ends came to 19 bases. The CDR3 sequence is 15 residues long. The CDR3 DNA follows: TGTGCCAGCAGTCTACTGGACAGCCTCGGCCACGAGCAGTACTTC. This sequence encodes CASSLLDSLGHEQYF.

V and J are TRBV2 and TRBJ1-4; no reliable D call. V was shortened by 3 bases and J by 7 bases, with 6 bases between the two germline ends. The germline gives CDR1 SNHLY, CDR2 FYNNEI. The CDR3 length is 12 residues. For the CDR3, the DNA is TGTGCCAGCAGTGAGGCGACTGAAAAACTGTTTTTT. This gives the protein CASSEATEKLFF.

This rearrangement joins TRBV9 to TRBJ2-2; D not certain. V was trimmed by 5 bases and J by 0 bases, leaving 11 bases between them. CDR1 SGDLS and CDR2 YYNGEE come from the germline V gene. The CDR3 is 15 amino acids. CDR3 in DNA: TGTGCCAGCAGGCGACTCGATACGAACACCGGGGAGCTGTTTTTT. Translation: CASRRLDTNTGELFF. Combining the CDR3 with reference TRBV9 and TRBJ2-2 gives the whole variable domain DSGVTQTPKHLITATGQRVTLRCSPRSGDLSVYWYQQSLDQGLQFLIQYYNGEERAKGNILERFSAQQFPDLHSELNLSSLELGDSALYFCASRRLDTNTGELFFGEGSRLTVL.

The rearrangement joins TRBV6-4 to TRBJ2-5; D not resolved. This CDR3 spans 18 amino acids. V shed 2 bases and J shed 2 bases, with 21 bases lying between them. Per germline, CDR1 MRHNA and CDR2 SNTAGT. The chain's CDR3 is CASSDPLLVSADQETQYF. The CDR3 DNA sequence: TGTGCCAGCAGTGACCCTCTATTAGTATCGGCTGATCAAGAGACCCAGTACTTC.

The J gene is TRBJ1-4, the V gene TRBV14, with D maybe TRBD1 (6 bases). V gave up 4 bases and J gave up 7 bases, with 19 bases separating them. The CDR3 runs to 16 residues. Germline CDR1 SGHDN, CDR2 FVKESK. CDR3 amino acids: CASSRRQGSPTEKLFF. The CDR3 bases are TGTGCCAGCAGCCGACGTCAGGGGAGTCCTACTGAAAAACTGTTTTTT.

The J gene is TRBJ1-2, the V gene TRBV28, with D perhaps TRBD1 (5 bases). Per germline, CDR1 MDHEN and CDR2 SYDVKM. Trimming shortened V by 7 bases and J by 4 bases, and 10 bases separated the two germline ends. This CDR3 has 12 residues. The chain's CDR3 is CASTEQAYGYTF. Written as DNA, the CDR3 is TGTGCCAGCACAGAACAGGCCTATGGCTACACCTTC.

This clone showed up just once. The gene calls are TRBV19 and TRBJ1-1; D possibly corresponds to TRBD1 (6 bases). Germline assignment: CDR1 LNHDA and CDR2 SQIVND (reference sequence). Trimming cost V 2 bases and J 3 bases, with 16 bases left between them. The length of the CDR3 is 16 residues. This CDR3 is CASSIKDRIPHTEAFF. CDR3 coding DNA: TGTGCCAGTAGTATAAAAGACAGGATACCTCACACTGAAGCTTTCTTT. The whole variable domain, filled in from reference TRBV19 and TRBJ1-1, reads DGGITQSPKYLFRKEGQNVTLSCEQNLNHDAMYWYRQDPGQGLRLIYYSQIVNDFQKGDIAEGYSVSREKKESFPLTVTSAQKNPTAFYLCASSIKDRIPHTEAFFGQGTRLTVV.